This TCR beta chain comes out of a study of T cells expressing NK-cell markers. Study information: Among eight sequenced donors, seven carried HCMV seropositivity while one was seronegative.

Reprocessing the 5' RACE reads, TCRdb reports a single entry for every CDR3 protein and omits DNA. The sample has some 600,000 distinct CDR3 sequences. CDR1 is MNHEY and CDR2 is SVGAGI in the germline V gene. The CDR3 consists of 15 residues. The TCR was taken from a man between 18 and 35 years old in good health. The chain combines TRBV6-5 with TRBJ2-3; absent DNA, TCRdb's TRBD2 call cannot be checked. The sequenced sample was blood T cells: a sorted CD56 or NKG2C T cell subset, CD4+ or CD8+ T cells, or bulk PBMC T cells (not recorded which). CDR3 sequence: CASSFLETGPDTQYF.